These 27 T cell receptor beta chains came from one sample sequenced in a study of response to subunit inactivated influenza vaccine. TCRdb reprocessed the RT-PCR reads via MiXCR and lists one record per CDR3 protein. The sample has over 150,000 distinct CDR3 sequences; 11% are singletons. Source: non-naive T cells sorted from PBMCs, taken about 40 days after vaccination. All receptors derive from a man in his fifties who received an inactivated influenza vaccine.

This clonotype was counted only a few times. CDR3 nucleotide sequence: TGTGCCACCAGTGACCCTTGGACTAGCGGGGGACAAGAGACCCAGTACTTC. The encoded protein is CATSDPWTSGGQETQYF. The rearrangement joins TRBV24-1 to TRBJ2-5; TRBD2 matches 13 bases. V lost 4 bases, J lost 2 bases, and 6 bases stayed unmatched. In germline, CDR1 is KGHDR, CDR2 SFDVKD. The CDR3 contains 17 residues.

The chain uses TRBV24-1 and TRBJ2-5; TRBD1 aligns across 9 bases. Germline V gives CDR1 KGHDR, CDR2 SFDVKD. V trimming: 7 bases; J trimming: 5 bases; junction bases outside the gene matches: 4. The CDR3 runs to 13 residues. The CDR3 DNA follows: TGTGCCACCAGATCAGGACAGGGGGAGACCCAGTACTTC. This sequence encodes CATRSGQGETQYF.

This chain links TRBV28 with TRBJ1-6; possible D gene TRBD1, 5 bases. Trimming stripped 8 bases from V and 10 bases from J, with 15 bases between. The CDR3 extends over 13 amino acids. Germline V CDR1 and CDR2: MDHEN, SYDVKM. The CDR3 loop is CASLREGDSPLHF. CDR3 bases: TGTGCCAGCCTAAGGGAAGGGGACTCACCCCTCCACTTT.

This clonotype was recorded many times. The chain couples TRBV7-2 to TRBJ2-1; TRBD1 might be the D (6 bases). Germline V CDR1 and CDR2: SGHTA, FQGNSA. The CDR3 consists of 15 residues. V gave up 5 bases and J gave up 5 bases, with 16 bases separating them. For the CDR3, the DNA is TGTGCCAGCAGCCGAACTTTACAGGGTAACAATGAGCAGTTCTTC. Protein: CASSRTLQGNNEQFF.

This rearrangement joins TRBV7-8 to TRBJ1-4; tentative D call: TRBD1 (5 bases). Germline CDR1 is SGHVS and CDR2 is FQNEAQ. The V and J ends lost 5 bases and 4 bases respectively, with 17 bases between them. The CDR3 consists of 16 residues. The CDR3: CASSPRWAGSNEKLFF. The CDR3 coding sequence is TGTGCCAGCAGCCCACGGTGGGCAGGGAGTAATGAAAAACTGTTTTTT.

The gene calls are TRBV7-9 and TRBJ2-5; 8 bases fit TRBD1. V was clipped by 1 base and J by 4 bases; unmatched bases: 5. The length of the CDR3 is 15 residues. In germline, CDR1 is SEHNR, CDR2 FQNEAQ (reference sequence). In DNA, the CDR3 is TGTGCCAGCAGCTTAGGAGTCAGGGGGCGAGAGACCCAGTACTTC. Translated, it gives CASSLGVRGRETQYF.

This clonotype has only a few counts. This chain joins TRBV28 and TRBJ2-1; 11 positions match TRBD1. The CDR3 has 17 residues. V shed 2 bases and J 7 bases; nucleotides not matched to a gene: 10. Germline CDR1 MDHEN, CDR2 SYDVKM. Here the CDR3 reads CASSLLVGTGGENEQFF. The CDR3 bases are TGTGCCAGCAGTTTACTGGTGGGGACAGGGGGGGAGAATGAGCAGTTCTTC.

This chain connects TRBV5-1 to TRBJ2-5, with D perhaps matching TRBD1 or TRBD2 (6 bases each). Germline V gene sequence: CDR1 SGHRS, CDR2 YFSETQ. V was shortened by 6 bases and J by 5 bases, with 17 bases between the two germline ends. The CDR3 has 14 residues. The chain's CDR3 is CASMLAPQGETQYF. For the CDR3, the DNA is TGCGCCAGCATGCTAGCGCCCCAGGGGGAGACCCAGTACTTC. Full variable domain (outside the CDR3, taken from reference TRBV5-1 and TRBJ2-5): KAGVTQTPRYLIKTRGQQVTLSCSPISGHRSVSWYQQTPGQGLQFLFEYFSETQRNKGNFPGRFSGRQFSNSRSEMNVSTLELGDSALYLCASMLAPQGETQYFGPGTRLLVL.

This clonotype has only a few counts. The genes are TRBV7-2 and TRBJ2-3, with D maybe TRBD2 (6 bases). CDR1 SGHTA and CDR2 FQGNSA come from the germline V gene. Trimming removed 0 bases from V and 6 bases from J, with 19 bases in between. The CDR3 sequence is 17 residues long. CDR3: CASSLAGRDLGYDTQYF. CDR3 nucleotide sequence: TGTGCCAGCAGCTTAGCGGGGCGGGATTTAGGTTATGATACGCAGTATTTT.

The table lists this clonotype with a few counts. This rearrangement joins TRBV28 to TRBJ2-1; 9 nucleotides match TRBD1. V lost 6 bases and J lost 10; bases outside the gene matches: 7. Germline lookup yields CDR1 MDHEN and CDR2 SYDVKM. The CDR3 length is 13 residues. CDR3 nucleotide sequence: TGTGCCAGCAGCACCGGGACAGGGACGGAGCAGTTCTTC. The encoded protein is CASSTGTGTEQFF.

The chain links TRBV11-1 to TRBJ2-2, with D tentatively TRBD1 or TRBD2 (5 bases each). V lost 10 bases to trimming and J lost 8 bases, with 14 bases between them. CDR1 and CDR2 from the germline V gene are SGHAT and FQDESV (reference sequence). The CDR3 contains 12 residues. CDR3 DNA: TGTGCCACACAGAGGGGCGAAGGGGAGCTGTTTTTT. It codes for CATQRGEGELFF.

This clonotype was counted only a few times. The chain has TRBV29-1 and TRBJ2-4, with 7 bases lining up with TRBD1. Germline lookup yields CDR1 SQVTM and CDR2 ANQGSEA. The CDR3 runs 14 residues. The ends lost 5 bases at V and 1 base at J; junction bases unmatched: 5. The CDR3 region is CSVSQGWAKNIQYF. The CDR3 DNA reads TGCAGCGTTTCACAGGGGTGGGCCAAAAACATTCAGTACTTC.

This chain uses TRBV15 with TRBJ2-5, with D hard to call. The CDR3 contains 14 residues. The V end lost 1 base, the J end lost 1 base, and 7 bases lay between the germline ends. Germline V CDR1 and CDR2: LNHNV, YYDKDF (reference sequence). The CDR3, as DNA: TGTGCCACCAGCAGAGTCCAGGTCCAAGAGACCCAGTACTTC. It codes for CATSRVQVQETQYF. The full variable domain, with the rest looked up from reference TRBV15 and TRBJ2-5, is DAMVIQNPRYQVTQFGKPVTLSCSQTLNHNVMYWYQQKSSQAPKLLFHYYDKDFNNEADTPDNFQSRRPNTSFCFLDIRSPGLGDTAMYLCATSRVQVQETQYFGPGTRLLVL.

This clonotype appeared many times. The chain carries TRBV4-1 and TRBJ1-5; D call uncertain. Trimming took 3 bases from V and 1 from J, leaving 13 bases between them. Germline loops: CDR1 MGHRA, CDR2 YSYEKL. CDR3 length equals 16 residues. CDR3 in amino acids: CASSQAQIRSNQPQHF. The CDR3 region has the DNA TGCGCCAGCAGCCAGGCTCAAATCCGGAGCAATCAGCCCCAGCATTTT.

This chain links TRBV18 with TRBJ2-5, with D maybe TRBD1 (6 bases). V lost 1 base and J 4 bases, leaving 7 bases between the germline ends. This CDR3 comprises 13 residues. Germline CDR1 reads KGHSH; CDR2 reads LQKENI. The CDR3 sequence is CASSPLRGETQYF. The CDR3 DNA reads as TGTGCCAGCTCACCACTCAGGGGAGAGACCCAGTACTTC.

This clonotype was counted many times. The J gene is TRBJ2-3, the V gene TRBV10-3, with 11 bases that match TRBD2. V was clipped by 2 bases and J by 3 bases; unmatched bases: 1. This CDR3 contains 15 residues. Germline CDR1 ENHRY, CDR2 SYGVKD. The CDR3 DNA follows: TGTGCCATCAGTGAGGGGACTAGCGGTACAGATACGCAGTATTTT. Residues: CAISEGTSGTDTQYF.

The genes are TRBV27 and TRBJ2-2; 15 bases fit TRBD2. CDR1 is MNHEY, CDR2 SMNVEV, per germline (reference sequence). Trimming at V came to 8 bases and at J to 4 bases, leaving 11 bases not matched to a gene. The CDR3 runs 18 residues. CDR3 nucleotide sequence: TGTGCCAGCGGGCACCGGGGACTAGCGGGAGGAACCACCGGGGAGCTGTTTTTT. This sequence encodes CASGHRGLAGGTTGELFF.

The chain joins TRBV7-2 to TRBJ2-5, with TRBD2 matching over 8 bases. V shed 3 bases and J 1 base; nucleotides not matched to a gene: 10. Germline lookup yields CDR1 SGHTA and CDR2 FQGNSA. The CDR3 extends over 17 amino acids. The CDR3, as DNA: TGTGCCAGCAGCTTGGGGGTCAGCGGGGGCCCCCAAGAGACCCAGTACTTC. This encodes CASSLGVSGGPQETQYF.

The chain joins TRBV6-1 to TRBJ1-1, with TRBD1 matching 7 bases. The CDR3 sequence is 13 residues long. CDR1 MNHNS and CDR2 SASEGT come from the germline V gene. J was trimmed by 4 bases and V by 5 bases; bases with no gene match: 4. The CDR3 DNA reads as TGTGCCAGCAGTCGGGCAGGGGGCACTGAAGCTTTCTTT. Translating it yields CASSRAGGTEAFF.

This clonotype occurred a few times. The rearrangement links TRBV15 to TRBJ2-7; 8 positions match TRBD1. Germline loops: CDR1 LNHNV, CDR2 YYDKDF (reference sequence). This CDR3 is 14 amino acids long. The V segment lost 0 bases and the J segment 4 bases; nucleotides outside the gene matches: 2. The CDR3 DNA is TGTGCCACCAGCAGAGATGGGACAGGTTACGAGCAGTACTTC. Its protein product is CATSRDGTGYEQYF.

This clonotype was recorded many times. The chain recombines TRBV5-1 with TRBJ2-1; D might be TRBD2 (6 bases). The V end was cut by 2 bases, the J end by 0 bases, with 9 bases between. Germline CDR1 is SGHRS and CDR2 is YFSETQ. CDR3 length equals 15 residues. As DNA, the CDR3 is TGCGCCAGCAGCTTTCTAGCGATCTCCTACAATGAGCAGTTCTTC. Translating gives CASSFLAISYNEQFF.

This clonotype came up a few times. The V and J genes are TRBV6-1 and TRBJ1-2; possibly TRBD1 for D (6 bases). The CDR3 length is 14 residues. V was trimmed by 7 bases and J by 4 bases, leaving 16 bases between them. The V gene's germline CDR1 is MNHNS and CDR2 SASEGT. CDR3 coding DNA: TGTGCCAGCATCCCTAGGGGGGATCCCTATGGCTACACCTTC. This sequence encodes CASIPRGDPYGYTF.

This sequence joins TRBV2 and TRBJ1-1; D not resolved. CDR3 length: 13 residues. V was pared by 10 bases and J by 4 bases, with 16 bases between. CDR1 is SNHLY and CDR2 is FYNNEI in the germline V gene. The CDR3 region is CAIQDFRSTEAFF. DNA for the CDR3: TGTGCCATCCAGGACTTCAGGAGCACTGAAGCTTTCTTT.

The rearrangement links TRBV10-3 to TRBJ1-6; D remains unclear. The CDR3 has 13 residues. Trimming cost V 11 bases and J 7 bases, with 15 bases left between them. Germline CDR1 is ENHRY and CDR2 is SYGVKD. The CDR3 protein is CALSPGKNSPLHF. The CDR3 DNA follows: TGTGCCCTATCACCGGGTAAGAATTCACCCCTCCACTTT.

The V call is TRBV3-1, the J call TRBJ1-2, with 7 bases lining up with TRBD1. The CDR3 contains 15 residues. The ends lost 6 bases at V and 5 bases at J; junction bases unmatched: 12. Germline CDR1 LGHDT, CDR2 YNNKEL (reference sequence). The CDR3 protein is CASSLTPQQGYGYTF. As DNA, the CDR3 is TGTGCCAGCAGTCTCACCCCCCAACAGGGGTATGGCTACACCTTC.

This clonotype appeared a few times. This chain connects TRBV5-1 to TRBJ1-4, with D maybe TRBD1 (6 bases). Per the germline V gene, CDR1 is SGHRS and CDR2 is YFSETQ. This CDR3 has 13 amino acids. The germline V and J ends were trimmed by 0 bases and 10 bases, with 10 bases remaining between them. The CDR3 region is CASSLAGTLKLFF. The CDR3 DNA reads as TGCGCCAGCAGCTTGGCCGGGACACTAAAACTGTTTTTT. The entire variable domain, with the rest obtained from reference TRBV5-1 and TRBJ1-4, is as follows: KAGVTQTPRYLIKTRGQQVTLSCSPISGHRSVSWYQQTPGQGLQFLFEYFSETQRNKGNFPGRFSGRQFSNSRSEMNVSTLELGDSALYLCASSLAGTLKLFFGSGTQLSVL.

V usage is TRBV7-2 and J usage is TRBJ2-2, with 10 bases identical to TRBD1. Germline V gene sequence: CDR1 SGHTA, CDR2 FQGNSA. The CDR3 is 15 amino acids. Unmatched junction bases numbered 3, after V lost 5 bases and J lost 3 bases. Here the CDR3 reads CASSKGQGYTGELFF. Here the CDR3 DNA reads TGTGCCAGCAGCAAGGGACAGGGGTACACCGGGGAGCTGTTTTTT.